The 7 T cell receptor beta chains presented below share a single source sample, sequenced in a study of Graves' ophthalmopathy and Graves' hyperthyroidism. CDR3 regions of TCR beta were amplified from RNA transcripts. Second-round multiplex PCR came after first-round RT-PCR with HTBI primers. One entry per CDR3 protein results from TCRdb running MiXCR on the multiplex PCR reads. The sample lists about 58,000 distinct CDR3 sequences, less than 55% occurring once. Material: peripheral blood. These receptors all stem from an adult woman with Graves' ophthalmopathy.

On this clonotype: The junction does not match germline at one end; this may be a read error. The chain has TRBV5-5 and TRBJ1-6; the D is unclear. The germline V gene encodes CDR1 SGHKS and CDR2 YYEKEE (reference sequence). The CDR3 has 16 amino acids. The CDR3 DNA sequence: TGTGCCATCAGCTTGCTGCCAGGCGGTAATAATCCACCCCTCCACTTT. Translated, it gives CAISLLPGGNNPPLHF.

The chain couples TRBV25-1 to TRBJ2-1; 7 bases map to TRBD2. CDR3 size: 14 residues. CDR1 is MGHDK and CDR2 is SYGVNS in the germline V gene. The CDR3 loop reads CARGTGEGYNEQFF. In nucleotides, the CDR3 is TGTGCTAGAGGAACGGGGGAGGGATACAATGAGCAGTTCTTC. The variable domain in full, completed from reference TRBV25-1 and TRBJ2-1, reads EADIYQTPRYLVIGTGKKITLECSQTMGHDKMYWYQQDPGMELHLIHYSYGVNSTEKGDLSSESTVSRIRTEHFPLTLESARPSHTSQYLCARGTGEGYNEQFFGPGTRLTVL.

This clonotype was counted at least ten times. The chain joins TRBV30 to TRBJ1-6; D remains ambiguous. The CDR3 length is 12 residues. Germline V lookup: CDR1 GTSNPN, CDR2 SVGIG (reference sequence). The V end was cut by 2 bases, the J end by 8 bases, with 7 bases between. CDR3 DNA sequence: TGTGCCTGGAGTTTCAGAGATTCACCCCTCCACTTT. Protein: CAWSFRDSPLHF.

This clonotype was seen at least ten times. J is TRBJ1-2 and V is TRBV19; no reliable D call. There are 14 residues in the CDR3. Germline V gene lookup returns CDR1 LNHDA and CDR2 SQIVND (reference sequence). V shed 5 bases and J shed 4 bases, with 14 bases lying between them. In DNA form, the CDR3 reads TGTGCCAGTAGTCCCCCACAGACTGTCTATGGCTACACCTTC. It encodes CASSPPQTVYGYTF.

This clonotype was counted many times. This chain connects TRBV7-8 to TRBJ1-1; D not certain. This CDR3 is 15 amino acids long. V was cut by 6 bases and J by 5 bases, with 19 bases left in between. Germline loops: CDR1 SGHVS, CDR2 FQNEAQ. In DNA, the CDR3 is TGTGCCAGCAGTTCACTTACGGGGTATCGGACTGAAGCTTTCTTT. Protein: CASSSLTGYRTEAFF. The complete variable domain, with remaining parts taken from reference TRBV7-8 and TRBJ1-1, reads GAGVSQSPRYKVAKRGQDVALRCDPISGHVSLFWYQQALGQGPEFLTYFQNEAQLDKSGLPSDRFFAERPEGSVSTLKIQRTQQEDSAVYLCASSSLTGYRTEAFFGQGTRLTVV.

This chain's CDR3 is CASPLEGNEQFF. In nucleotides, the CDR3 is TGTGCCAGTCCTCTCGAGGGGAATGAGCAGTTCTTC. The J gene is TRBJ2-1, the V gene TRBV2; tentatively, D is TRBD1 or TRBD2 (5 bases each). The CDR3 runs to 12 residues. Deletions cut 9 bases from V and 7 bases from J, with 13 bases between. Looked up from germline, CDR1 is SNHLY and CDR2 is FYNNEI.

As concerns this clonotype: This may come from a read error, since a much larger clone is one base off. This chain connects TRBV3-1 to TRBJ2-7; D gene unclear. CDR3 length: 13 residues. V was shortened by 4 bases and J by 2 bases, with 9 bases between the two germline ends. Germline V gene data show CDR1 as LGHDT and CDR2 as YNNKEL (reference sequence). CDR3 residues: CASSRLGAYEQYF. The CDR3 coding sequence is TGTGCCAGCAGCCGGTTAGGAGCCTACGAGCAGTACTTC.